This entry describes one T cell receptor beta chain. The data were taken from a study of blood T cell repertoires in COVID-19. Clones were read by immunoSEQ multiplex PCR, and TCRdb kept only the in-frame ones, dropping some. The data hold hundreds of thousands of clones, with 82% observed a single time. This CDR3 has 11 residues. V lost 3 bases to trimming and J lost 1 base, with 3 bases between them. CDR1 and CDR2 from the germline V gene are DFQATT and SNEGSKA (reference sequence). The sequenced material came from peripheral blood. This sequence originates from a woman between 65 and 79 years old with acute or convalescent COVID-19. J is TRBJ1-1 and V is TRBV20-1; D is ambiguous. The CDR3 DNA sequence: TGCAGTGCTAGGGCGAACACTGAAGCTTTCTTT. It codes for CSARANTEAFF.